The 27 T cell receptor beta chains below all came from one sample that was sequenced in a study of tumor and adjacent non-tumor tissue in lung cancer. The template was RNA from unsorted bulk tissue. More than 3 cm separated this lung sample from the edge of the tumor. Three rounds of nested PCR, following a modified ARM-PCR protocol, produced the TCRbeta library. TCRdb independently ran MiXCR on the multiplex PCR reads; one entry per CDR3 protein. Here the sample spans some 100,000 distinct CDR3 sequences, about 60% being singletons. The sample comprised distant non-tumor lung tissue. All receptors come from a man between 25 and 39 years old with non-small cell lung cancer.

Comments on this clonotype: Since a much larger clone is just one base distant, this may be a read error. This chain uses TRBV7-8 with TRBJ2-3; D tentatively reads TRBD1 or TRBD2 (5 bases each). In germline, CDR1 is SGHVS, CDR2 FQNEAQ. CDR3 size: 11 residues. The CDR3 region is CARSSGPGQYF. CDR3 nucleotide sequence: TGTGCCAGAAGCTCGGGACCCGGGCAGTATTTT.

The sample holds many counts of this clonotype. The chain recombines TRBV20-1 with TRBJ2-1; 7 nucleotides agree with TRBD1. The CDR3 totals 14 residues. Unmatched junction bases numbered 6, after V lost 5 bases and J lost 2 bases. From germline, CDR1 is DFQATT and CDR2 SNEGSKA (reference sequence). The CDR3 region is CSAAPGQTYNEQFF. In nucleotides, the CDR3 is TGCAGTGCTGCCCCGGGACAGACCTACAATGAGCAGTTCTTC.

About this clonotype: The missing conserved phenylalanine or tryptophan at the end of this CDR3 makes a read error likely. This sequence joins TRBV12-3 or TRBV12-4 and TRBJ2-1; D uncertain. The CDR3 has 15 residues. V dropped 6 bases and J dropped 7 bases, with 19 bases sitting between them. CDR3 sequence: CASRWANSQGNEQFL. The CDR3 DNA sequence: TGTGCCAGCAGATGGGCAAACTCGCAAGGGAATGAGCAGTTCCTC.

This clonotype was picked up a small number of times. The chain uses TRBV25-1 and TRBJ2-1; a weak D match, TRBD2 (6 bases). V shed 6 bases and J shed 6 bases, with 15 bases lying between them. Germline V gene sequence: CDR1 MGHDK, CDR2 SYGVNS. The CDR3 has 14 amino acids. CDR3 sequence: CASSREPSSNEQFF. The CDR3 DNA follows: TGTGCCAGCAGCCGGGAGCCCTCCAGCAATGAGCAGTTCTTC.

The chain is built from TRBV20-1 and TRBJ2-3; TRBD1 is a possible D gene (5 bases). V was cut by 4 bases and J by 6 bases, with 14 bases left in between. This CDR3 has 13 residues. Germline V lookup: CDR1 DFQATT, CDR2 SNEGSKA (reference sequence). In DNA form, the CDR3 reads TGCAGTGCTAAAGTAACAGGACGGGATACGCAGTATTTT. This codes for CSAKVTGRDTQYF.

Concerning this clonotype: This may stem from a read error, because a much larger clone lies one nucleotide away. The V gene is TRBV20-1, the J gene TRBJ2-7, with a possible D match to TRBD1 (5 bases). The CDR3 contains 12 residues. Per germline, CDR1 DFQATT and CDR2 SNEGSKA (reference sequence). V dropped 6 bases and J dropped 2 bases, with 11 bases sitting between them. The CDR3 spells CSAPQGAYEQYF. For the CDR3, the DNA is TGCAGTGCCCCCCAGGGTGCCTACGAGCAGTACTTC.

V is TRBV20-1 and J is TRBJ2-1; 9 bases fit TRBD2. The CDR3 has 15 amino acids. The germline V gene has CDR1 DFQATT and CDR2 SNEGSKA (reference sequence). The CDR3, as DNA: TGCAGCGCCCTGACCTGGACTAGCGCCCTCCATGAGCAGTTCTTC. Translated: CSALTWTSALHEQFF.

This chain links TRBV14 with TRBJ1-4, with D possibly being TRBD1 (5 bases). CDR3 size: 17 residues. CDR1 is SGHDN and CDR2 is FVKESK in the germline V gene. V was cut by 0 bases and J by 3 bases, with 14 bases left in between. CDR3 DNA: TGTGCCAGCAGCCAAGAATTGGGGACGTCGGCTAATGAAAAACTGTTTTTT. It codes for CASSQELGTSANEKLFF. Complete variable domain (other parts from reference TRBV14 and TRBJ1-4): EAGVTQFPSHSVIEKGQTVTLRCDPISGHDNLYWYRRVMGKEIKFLLHFVKESKQDESGMPNNRFLAERTGGTYSTLKVQPAELEDSGVYFCASSQELGTSANEKLFFGSGTQLSVL.

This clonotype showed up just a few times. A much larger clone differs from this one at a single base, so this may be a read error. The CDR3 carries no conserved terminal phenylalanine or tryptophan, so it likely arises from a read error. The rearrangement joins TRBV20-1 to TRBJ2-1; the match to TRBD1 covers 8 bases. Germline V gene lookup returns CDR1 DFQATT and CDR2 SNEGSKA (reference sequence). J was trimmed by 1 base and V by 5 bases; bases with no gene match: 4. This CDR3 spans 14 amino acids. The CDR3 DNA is TGCAGTGCTCAGACAGGGGTTTCCTACAATGAGCAGTTCCTC. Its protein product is CSAQTGVSYNEQFL.

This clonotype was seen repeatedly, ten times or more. CDR3 DNA sequence: TGCAGTGCAGGGACAGGGCCATCACCCCTCCACTTT. Protein product: CSAGTGPSPLHF. The chain combines TRBV20-1 with TRBJ1-6; TRBD1 agrees at 9 bases. The germline gives CDR1 DFQATT, CDR2 SNEGSKA (reference sequence). The CDR3 runs 12 residues. V shed 6 bases, J shed 10 bases, and the junction held 4 bases outside the gene matches.

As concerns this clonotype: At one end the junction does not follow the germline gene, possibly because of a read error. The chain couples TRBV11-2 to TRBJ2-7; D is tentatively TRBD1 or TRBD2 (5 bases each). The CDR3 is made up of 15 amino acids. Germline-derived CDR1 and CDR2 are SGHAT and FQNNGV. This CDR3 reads CAGSRDFGTNYEQYF. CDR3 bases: TGTGCCGGCAGTAGGGATTTTGGGACCAACTACGAGCAGTACTTC.

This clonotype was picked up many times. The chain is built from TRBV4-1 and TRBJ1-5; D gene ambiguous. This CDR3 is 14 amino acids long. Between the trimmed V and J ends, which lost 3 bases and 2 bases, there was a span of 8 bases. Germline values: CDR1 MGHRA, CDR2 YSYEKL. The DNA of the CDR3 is TGCGCCAGCAGCCAGTTAGGCGGCAATCAGCCCCAGCATTTT. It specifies CASSQLGGNQPQHF.

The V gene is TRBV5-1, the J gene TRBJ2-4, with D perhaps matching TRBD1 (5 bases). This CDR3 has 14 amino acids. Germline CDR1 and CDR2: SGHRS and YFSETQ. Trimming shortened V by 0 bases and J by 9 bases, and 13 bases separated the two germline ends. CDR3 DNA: TGCGCCAGCAGCTTGGATCAGGCTCAGGGCATTCAGTACTTC. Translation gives CASSLDQAQGIQYF.

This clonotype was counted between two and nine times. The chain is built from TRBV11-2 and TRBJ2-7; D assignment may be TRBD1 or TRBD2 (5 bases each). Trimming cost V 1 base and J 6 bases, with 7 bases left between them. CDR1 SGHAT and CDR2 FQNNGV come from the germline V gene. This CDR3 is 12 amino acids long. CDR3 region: CASSLVGGEQYF. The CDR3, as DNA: TGTGCCAGCAGCTTAGTTGGGGGCGAGCAGTACTTC.

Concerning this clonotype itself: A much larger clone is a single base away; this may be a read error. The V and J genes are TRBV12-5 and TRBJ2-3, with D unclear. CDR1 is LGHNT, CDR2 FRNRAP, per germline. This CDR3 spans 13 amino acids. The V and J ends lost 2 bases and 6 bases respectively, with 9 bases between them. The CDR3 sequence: CASGLLTRDTQYF. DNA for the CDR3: TGTGCTAGTGGTTTGCTGACCCGCGATACGCAGTATTTT.

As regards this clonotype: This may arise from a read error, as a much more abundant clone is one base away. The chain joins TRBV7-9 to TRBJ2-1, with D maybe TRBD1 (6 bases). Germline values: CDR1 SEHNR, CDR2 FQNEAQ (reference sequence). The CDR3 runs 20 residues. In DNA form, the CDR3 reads TGTGGCAGCAGCTTATTTCCCAGGGGCACGCATTCGAGCTCCTACAATGAGCAGTTCTTC. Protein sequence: CGSSLFPRGTHSSSYNEQFF.

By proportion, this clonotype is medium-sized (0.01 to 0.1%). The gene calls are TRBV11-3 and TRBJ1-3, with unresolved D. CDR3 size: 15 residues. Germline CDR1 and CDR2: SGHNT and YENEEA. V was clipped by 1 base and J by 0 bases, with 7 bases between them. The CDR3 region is CASSLGRTSGNTIYF. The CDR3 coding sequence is TGTGCCAGCAGCTTAGGGCGAACCTCTGGAAACACCATATATTTT.

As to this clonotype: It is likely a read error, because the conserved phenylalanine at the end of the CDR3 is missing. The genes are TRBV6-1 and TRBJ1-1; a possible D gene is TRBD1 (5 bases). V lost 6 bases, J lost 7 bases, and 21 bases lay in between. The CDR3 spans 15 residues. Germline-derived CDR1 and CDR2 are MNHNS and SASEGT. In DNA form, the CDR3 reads TGTGCCAGCAGCCTTGGGTTCGGGGGGAATATTGAAGCTTTCCTT. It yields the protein CASSLGFGGNIEAFL.

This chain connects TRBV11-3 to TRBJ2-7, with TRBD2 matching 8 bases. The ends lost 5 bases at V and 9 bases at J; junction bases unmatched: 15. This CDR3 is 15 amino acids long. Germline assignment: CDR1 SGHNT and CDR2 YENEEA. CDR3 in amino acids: CASSTRTSWSLRQYF. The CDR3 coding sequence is TGTGCCAGCAGCACCCGGACTAGCTGGTCGCTACGGCAGTACTTC.

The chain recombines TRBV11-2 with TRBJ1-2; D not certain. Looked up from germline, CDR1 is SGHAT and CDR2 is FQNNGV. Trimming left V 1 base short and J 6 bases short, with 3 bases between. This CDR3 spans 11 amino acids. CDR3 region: CASSLGNGYTF. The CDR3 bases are TGTGCCAGCAGCTTAGGAAATGGCTACACCTTC.

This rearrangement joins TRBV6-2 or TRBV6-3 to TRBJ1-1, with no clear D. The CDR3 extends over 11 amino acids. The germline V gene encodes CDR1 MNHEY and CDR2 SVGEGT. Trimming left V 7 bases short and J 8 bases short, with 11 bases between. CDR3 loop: CASIPRLEAFF. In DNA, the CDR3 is TGTGCCAGCATCCCTAGGCTGGAAGCTTTCTTT.

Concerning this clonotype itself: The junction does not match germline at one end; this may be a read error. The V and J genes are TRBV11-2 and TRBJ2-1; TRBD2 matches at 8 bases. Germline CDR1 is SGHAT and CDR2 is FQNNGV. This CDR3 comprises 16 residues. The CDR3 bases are TGTACCAGCAGCTCGCTCGTAGCGGGGCCTTCCAAAGAGCAGTTCTTC. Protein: CTSSSLVAGPSKEQFF.

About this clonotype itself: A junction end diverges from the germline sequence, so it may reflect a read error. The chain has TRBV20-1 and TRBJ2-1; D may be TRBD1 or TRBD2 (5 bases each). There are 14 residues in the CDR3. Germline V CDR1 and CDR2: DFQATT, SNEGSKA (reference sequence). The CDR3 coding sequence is TGTAGTGACCGGGACCTTACCTCCTACAATGAGCAGTTCTTC. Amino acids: CSDRDLTSYNEQFF.

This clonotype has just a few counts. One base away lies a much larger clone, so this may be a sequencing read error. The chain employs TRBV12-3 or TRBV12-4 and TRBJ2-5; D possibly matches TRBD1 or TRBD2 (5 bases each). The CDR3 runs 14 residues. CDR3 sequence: CASSPQGRGETEYF. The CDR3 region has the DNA TGTGCCAGCAGCCCCCAGGGACGGGGAGAGACCGAGTACTTC.

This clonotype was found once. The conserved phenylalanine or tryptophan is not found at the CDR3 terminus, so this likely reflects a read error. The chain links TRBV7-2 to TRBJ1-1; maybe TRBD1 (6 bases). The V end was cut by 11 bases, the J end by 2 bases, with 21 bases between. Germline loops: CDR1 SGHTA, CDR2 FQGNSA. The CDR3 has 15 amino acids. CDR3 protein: CAGMSPGHHNTEAFY. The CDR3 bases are TGTGCCGGCATGTCTCCGGGACACCATAACACTGAAGCTTTCTAT.

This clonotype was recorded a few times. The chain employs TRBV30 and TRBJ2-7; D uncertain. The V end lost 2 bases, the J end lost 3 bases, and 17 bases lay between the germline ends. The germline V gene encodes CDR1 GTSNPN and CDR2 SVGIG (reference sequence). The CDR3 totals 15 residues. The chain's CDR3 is CAWSKPSRMFYEQYF. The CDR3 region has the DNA TGTGCCTGGAGTAAACCCTCTCGGATGTTCTACGAGCAGTACTTC.

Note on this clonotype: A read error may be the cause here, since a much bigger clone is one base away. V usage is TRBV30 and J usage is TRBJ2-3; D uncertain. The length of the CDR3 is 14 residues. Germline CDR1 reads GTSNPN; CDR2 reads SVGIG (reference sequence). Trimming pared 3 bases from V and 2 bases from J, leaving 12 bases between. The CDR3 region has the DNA TGTGCCTGGAGACCTGATCTGGCCACAGATACGCAGTATTTT. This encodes CAWRPDLATDTQYF. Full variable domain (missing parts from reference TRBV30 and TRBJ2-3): SQTIHQWPATLVQPVGSPLSLECTVEGTSNPNLYWYRQAAGRGLQLLFYSVGIGQISSEVPQNLSASRPQDRQFILSSKKLLLSDSGFYLCAWRPDLATDTQYFGPGTRLTVL.